The entry below describes one TCR beta chain. What it binds is unknown. The data were obtained in a study of cytomegalovirus exposure and HLA in healthy donors. Study-wide results and limits: CMV serostatus was the only immune exposure information that was available.

PCR amplification relied on 60 Vbeta primers (plus 13 Jbeta primers). The method was immunoSEQ multiplex PCR; TCRdb's version includes in-frame clones alone and lacks a portion of them. The profile shows some 210,000 clones, 70% to 80% of them singletons. Sequencing was performed on PBMCs. The TCR was taken from a woman aged 30 to 39 in good health and CMV-seropositive.

The CDR3 DNA follows: TGTGCCAGCATAGGGGTCTTGCAGGGGGCCGGGCAGTACTTC. Translation gives CASIGVLQGAGQYF. The chain has TRBV2 and TRBJ2-7; 8 bases are a match to TRBD1. In germline, CDR1 is SNHLY, CDR2 FYNNEI. This CDR3 comprises 14 residues. Losses at the gene ends were 7 bases for V and 9 bases for J; bases not matched to a gene: 14.